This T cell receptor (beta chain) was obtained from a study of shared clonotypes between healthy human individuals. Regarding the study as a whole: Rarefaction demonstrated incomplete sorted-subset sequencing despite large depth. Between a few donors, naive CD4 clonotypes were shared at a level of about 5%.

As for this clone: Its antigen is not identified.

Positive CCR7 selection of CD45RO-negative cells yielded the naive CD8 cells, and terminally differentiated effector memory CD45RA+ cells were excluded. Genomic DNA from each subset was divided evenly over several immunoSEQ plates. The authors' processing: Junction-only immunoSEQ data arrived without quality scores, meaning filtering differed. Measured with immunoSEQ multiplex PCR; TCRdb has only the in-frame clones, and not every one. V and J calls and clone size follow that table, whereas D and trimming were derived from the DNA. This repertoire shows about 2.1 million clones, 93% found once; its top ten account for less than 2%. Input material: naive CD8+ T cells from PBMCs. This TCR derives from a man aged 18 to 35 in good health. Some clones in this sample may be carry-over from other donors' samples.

The CDR3 region is CASSSAWDKETQYF. The CDR3 DNA sequence: TGTGCCAGCAGTTCTGCTTGGGACAAAGAGACCCAGTACTTC. V and J are TRBV28 and TRBJ2-5; tentative D call: TRBD1 (6 bases). Germline assignment: CDR1 MDHEN and CDR2 SYDVKM. The CDR3 is made up of 14 amino acids. Trimming pared 4 bases from V and 3 bases from J, leaving 12 bases between.